Detailed here is one T cell receptor beta chain. What it binds is not known. This sample is drawn from a study of cytotoxic CD8 clonotypes in ibrutinib-treated CLL. Study-level findings and limits: Clonality at baseline surpassed age-matched healthy donors and tracked circulating CD8+ T-cell counts. Shared public clonotypes were rare, and on treatment they either got smaller or stayed the same.

Germline V lookup: CDR1 SEHNR, CDR2 FQNEAQ (reference sequence). Trimming removed 6 bases from V and 2 bases from J; junction bases left unmatched: 16. The CDR3 length is 19 residues. Clones were read by immunoSEQ multiplex PCR, and TCRdb kept only the in-frame ones, dropping some. Found here are roughly 130,000 clones, less than 95% of them singletons; the top ten hold roughly a tenth. The sequences come from PBMCs, collected after 12 months of ibrutinib treatment. The chain recombines TRBV7-9 with TRBJ2-3, with 11 nucleotides matching TRBD2. This TCR was recovered from a human donor with chronic lymphocytic leukemia. CDR3 protein: CASSFLTPSSGRPTDTQYF. CDR3 nucleotides: TGTGCCAGCAGTTTCCTGACCCCTTCTAGCGGGAGGCCCACAGATACGCAGTATTTT.